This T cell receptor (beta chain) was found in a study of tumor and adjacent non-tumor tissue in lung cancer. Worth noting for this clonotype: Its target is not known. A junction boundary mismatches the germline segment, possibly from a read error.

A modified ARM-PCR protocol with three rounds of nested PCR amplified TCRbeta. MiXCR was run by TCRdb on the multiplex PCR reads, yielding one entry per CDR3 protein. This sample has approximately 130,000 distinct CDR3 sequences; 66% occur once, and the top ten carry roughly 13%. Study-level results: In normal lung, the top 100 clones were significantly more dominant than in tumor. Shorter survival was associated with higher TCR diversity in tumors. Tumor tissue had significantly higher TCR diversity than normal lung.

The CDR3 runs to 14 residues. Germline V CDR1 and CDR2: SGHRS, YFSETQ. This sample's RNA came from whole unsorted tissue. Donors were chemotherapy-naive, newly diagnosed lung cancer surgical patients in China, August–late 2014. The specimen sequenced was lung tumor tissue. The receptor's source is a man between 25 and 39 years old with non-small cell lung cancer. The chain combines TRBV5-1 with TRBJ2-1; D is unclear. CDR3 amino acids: CDSSLESLSNEQFF. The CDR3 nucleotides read TGCGACAGCAGCTTGGAATCACTTTCCAATGAGCAGTTCTTC.